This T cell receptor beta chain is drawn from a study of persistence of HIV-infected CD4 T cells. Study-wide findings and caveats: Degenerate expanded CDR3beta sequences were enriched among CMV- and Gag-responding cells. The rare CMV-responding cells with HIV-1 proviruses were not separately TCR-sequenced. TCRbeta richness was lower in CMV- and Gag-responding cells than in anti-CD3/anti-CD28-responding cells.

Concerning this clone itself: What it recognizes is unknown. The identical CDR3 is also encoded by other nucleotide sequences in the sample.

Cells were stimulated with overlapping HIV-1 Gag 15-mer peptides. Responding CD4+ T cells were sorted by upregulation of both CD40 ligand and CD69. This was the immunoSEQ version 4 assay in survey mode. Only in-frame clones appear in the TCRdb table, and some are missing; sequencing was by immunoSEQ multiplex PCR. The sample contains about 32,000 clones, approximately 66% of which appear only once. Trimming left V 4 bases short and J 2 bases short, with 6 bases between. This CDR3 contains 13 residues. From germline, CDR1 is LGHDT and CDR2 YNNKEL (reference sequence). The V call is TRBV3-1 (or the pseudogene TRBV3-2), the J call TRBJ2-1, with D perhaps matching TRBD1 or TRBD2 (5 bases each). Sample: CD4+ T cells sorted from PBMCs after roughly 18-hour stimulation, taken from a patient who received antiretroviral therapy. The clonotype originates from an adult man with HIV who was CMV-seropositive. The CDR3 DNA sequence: TGTGCCAGCAGCCGGGGGACCTACAATGAGCAGTTCTTC. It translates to CASSRGTYNEQFF.